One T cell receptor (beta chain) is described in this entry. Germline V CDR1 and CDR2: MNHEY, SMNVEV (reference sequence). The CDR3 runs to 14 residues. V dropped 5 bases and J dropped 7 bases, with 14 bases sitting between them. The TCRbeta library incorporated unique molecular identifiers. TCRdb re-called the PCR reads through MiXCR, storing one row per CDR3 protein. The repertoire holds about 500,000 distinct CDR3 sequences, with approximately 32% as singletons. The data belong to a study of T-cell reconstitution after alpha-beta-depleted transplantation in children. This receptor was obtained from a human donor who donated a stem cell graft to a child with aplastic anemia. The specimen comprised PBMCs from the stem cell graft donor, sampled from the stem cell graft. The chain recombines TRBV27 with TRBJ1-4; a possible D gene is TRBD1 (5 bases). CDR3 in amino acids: CASSNLGGVEKLFF. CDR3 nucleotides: TGTGCCAGCAGTAATTTAGGAGGGGTTGAAAAACTGTTTTTT.